These 21 T cell receptor beta chains were all obtained from the same sample, sequenced in a study of chemoradiotherapy in HPV16-positive cancers. Here immunoSEQ multiplex PCR was the method, and the copy in TCRdb shows in-frame clones only, minus some. The sample holds around 15,000 clones; roughly 70% are singletons and the top ten take roughly a fifth. The sample was taken from a patient who underwent chemoradiotherapy. The receptors originated from a human donor with HPV-associated anogenital cancer.

This chain uses TRBV6-5 with TRBJ1-4; D might be TRBD1 (6 bases). Germline assignment: CDR1 MNHEY and CDR2 SVGAGI. This CDR3 comprises 15 residues. V was shortened by 7 bases and J by 0 bases, with 12 bases between the two germline ends. CDR3 DNA sequence: TGTGCCAGCATGCGGACAGCCACAACTAATGAAAAACTGTTTTTT. Translating it yields CASMRTATTNEKLFF.

V is TRBV5-1 and J is TRBJ1-2; 9 nucleotides align to TRBD1. Germline V CDR1 and CDR2: SGHRS, YFSETQ. The CDR3 length is 13 residues. V was clipped by 3 bases and J by 3 bases; unmatched bases: 0. As DNA, the CDR3 is TGCGCCAGCAGCTGGACAGGGGACTATGGCTACACCTTC. Translated, it gives CASSWTGDYGYTF.

The rearrangement uses TRBV19 and TRBJ1-2, with D hard to call. Germline values: CDR1 LNHDA, CDR2 SQIVND (reference sequence). V lost 7 bases and J lost 4, with 13 bases in between. The CDR3 extends over 13 amino acids. The CDR3 is CASMRKGGYGYTF. The CDR3 DNA sequence: TGTGCCAGTATGCGCAAGGGAGGCTATGGCTACACCTTC.

The chain recombines TRBV27 with TRBJ1-6; TRBD1 aligns across 8 bases. V trimming: 7 bases; J trimming: 10 bases; junction bases outside the gene matches: 9. The germline V gene encodes CDR1 MNHEY and CDR2 SMNVEV (reference sequence). The CDR3 runs to 14 residues. Written as DNA, the CDR3 is TGTGCCAGCAAACCAGACAGGGGAGGATCACCCCTCCACTTT. It encodes CASKPDRGGSPLHF.

The CDR3 spells CASSLDPQKIYGYTF. The CDR3 DNA reads as TGTGCCAGCAGCTTAGACCCACAGAAAATCTATGGCTACACCTTC. The rearrangement joins TRBV7-2 to TRBJ1-2; D gene ambiguous. Germline values: CDR1 SGHTA, CDR2 FQGNSA. The CDR3 is 15 residues long. V shed 1 base and J shed 4 bases, with 13 bases lying between them.

This clone showed up just a few times. This chain joins TRBV5-1 and TRBJ2-2, with D unclear. The CDR3 sequence is 15 residues long. V shed 1 base and J shed 5 bases, with 12 bases lying between them. The germline V gene has CDR1 SGHRS and CDR2 YFSETQ. The CDR3 region has the DNA TGCGCCAGCAGCTTGATTATCGCGACAACCGGGGAGCTGTTTTTT. Its protein is CASSLIIATTGELFF.

This clone was seen only a few times. The V and J genes are TRBV19 and TRBJ1-3, with D maybe TRBD1 (5 bases). The CDR3 loop spans 15 amino acids. Trimming stripped 1 base from V and 0 bases from J, with 7 bases between. The germline gives CDR1 LNHDA, CDR2 SQIVND (reference sequence). This CDR3 is CASSIGGSSGNTIYF. The CDR3 DNA reads as TGTGCCAGTAGTATAGGGGGGAGCTCTGGAAACACCATATATTTT.

The rearrangement joins TRBV4-1 to TRBJ1-1; D gene ambiguous. Germline CDR1 reads MGHRA; CDR2 reads YSYEKL. CDR3 length equals 13 residues. V was trimmed by 4 bases and J by 1 base, leaving 7 bases between them. CDR3 amino acids: CASSPETNTEAFF. Here the CDR3 DNA reads TGCGCCAGCAGCCCGGAGACGAACACTGAAGCTTTCTTT.

The J gene is TRBJ2-5, the V gene TRBV27; 9 bases line up with TRBD2. CDR1 and CDR2 (germline): MNHEY, SMNVEV (reference sequence). Unmatched junction bases numbered 13, after V lost 3 bases and J lost 5 bases. This CDR3 contains 17 residues. The CDR3: CASSFPVWRGGEETQYF. DNA for the CDR3: TGTGCCAGCAGTTTCCCCGTATGGCGGGGGGGCGAGGAGACCCAGTACTTC.

The gene calls are TRBV6-1 and TRBJ1-2, with D unclear. The length of the CDR3 is 12 residues. Trimming took 3 bases from V and 7 from J, leaving 9 bases between them. CDR1 is MNHNS and CDR2 is SASEGT in the germline V gene. The CDR3 loop reads CASSDERLGYTF. DNA of the CDR3: TGTGCCAGCAGTGATGAACGACTTGGCTACACCTTC.

This chain connects TRBV6-1 to TRBJ1-6, with unresolved D. V was pared by 2 bases and J by 7 bases, with 12 bases between. This CDR3 contains 15 residues. CDR1 is MNHNS and CDR2 is SASEGT in the germline V gene. This CDR3 is CASSERVLGNSPLHF. CDR3 nucleotides: TGTGCCAGCAGTGAAAGGGTACTAGGGAATTCACCCCTCCACTTT.

The chain couples TRBV6-5 to TRBJ1-5; D uncertain. V gave up 6 bases and J gave up 0 bases, with 9 bases separating them. The length of the CDR3 is 14 residues. The V gene's germline CDR1 is MNHEY and CDR2 SVGAGI. This CDR3 is CASRPSLSNQPQHF. CDR3 bases: TGTGCCAGCAGGCCGAGCCTTAGCAATCAGCCCCAGCATTTT.

This clone showed up just a few times. The V call is TRBV5-1, the J call TRBJ1-5; D gene unclear. V was shortened by 0 bases and J by 5 bases, with 6 bases between the two germline ends. Germline V gives CDR1 SGHRS, CDR2 YFSETQ. This CDR3 contains 13 residues. This chain's CDR3 is CASSLGPDQPQHF. The CDR3, as DNA: TGCGCCAGCAGCTTGGGGCCTGATCAGCCCCAGCATTTT.

V is TRBV2 and J is TRBJ2-7; D unclear. This CDR3 is 11 amino acids long. Germline V gives CDR1 SNHLY, CDR2 FYNNEI. The V and J ends lost 7 bases and 4 bases respectively, with 8 bases between them. CDR3 amino acids: CASTLGYEQYF. The CDR3 bases are TGTGCCAGCACCCTAGGGTACGAGCAGTACTTC.

Remarks on this clone: Given a much more abundant clone one base away, this may be a read error. Other DNA sequences from this sample encode an identical CDR3 as well. The chain is built from TRBV10-2 and TRBJ1-5, with D hard to call. Trimming took 3 bases from V and 0 from J, leaving 9 bases between them. There are 15 residues in the CDR3. Germline-derived CDR1 and CDR2 are WSHSY and SAAADI. CDR3 in DNA: TGCGCCAGCAGTGACGCAGGATATAGCAATCAGCCCCAGCATTTT. Protein: CASSDAGYSNQPQHF.

This clone was counted between two and nine times. CDR3 DNA: TGTGCCAGTAGTATAGATGCCAGGAGGGTAGACACCTTC. Protein sequence: CASSIDARRVDTF. The chain couples TRBV19 to TRBJ1-2; no definite D call. Deletions cut 0 bases from V and 12 bases from J, with 14 bases between. The CDR3 extends over 13 amino acids. CDR1 and CDR2 from the germline V gene are LNHDA and SQIVND (reference sequence).

The genes are TRBV19 and TRBJ2-5, with a tentative D call TRBD1 (6 bases). The CDR3 is 11 residues long. Per the germline V gene, CDR1 is LNHDA and CDR2 is SQIVND (reference sequence). Deletions cut 5 bases from V and 5 bases from J, with 6 bases between. The CDR3 region is CASSDRETQYF. DNA of the CDR3: TGTGCCAGTAGTGACAGGGAGACCCAGTACTTC.

CDR3 region: CASGLGSSYNEQFF. CDR3 coding DNA: TGCGCCAGCGGCCTAGGGAGCTCCTACAATGAGCAGTTCTTC. This chain links TRBV5-1 with TRBJ2-1; D might be TRBD2 (5 bases). V was trimmed by 7 bases and J by 0 bases, leaving 11 bases between them. This CDR3 has 14 residues. Germline lookup yields CDR1 SGHRS and CDR2 YFSETQ.

The chain joins TRBV10-1 to TRBJ1-5; D ambiguous. The CDR3 has 13 amino acids. Trimming stripped 3 bases from V and 5 bases from J, with 8 bases between. Germline V gives CDR1 WNHNN, CDR2 SYGVQD (reference sequence). CDR3 in amino acids: CASSDQLDQPQHF. The CDR3 DNA sequence: TGCGCCAGCAGTGACCAGTTGGATCAGCCCCAGCATTTT.

This clone has more than one count but fewer than ten. The V call is TRBV7-9, the J call TRBJ2-3; D unresolved. The V gene lost 5 bases and the J gene lost 1 base, with 16 bases spanning the gap. The CDR3 covers 16 residues. Looked up from germline, CDR1 is SEHNR and CDR2 is FQNEAQ (reference sequence). CDR3 protein: CASSPKNPGGTDTQYF. The CDR3 DNA reads as TGTGCCAGCAGCCCAAAAAACCCCGGAGGCACAGATACGCAGTATTTT.

In its sample, this clone was seen a few times. The rearrangement links TRBV7-2 to TRBJ1-2, with 7 bases aligning to TRBD1. The CDR3 length is 15 residues. J lost 2 bases, V lost 1 base, and 4 bases had no gene match. The germline V gene encodes CDR1 SGHTA and CDR2 FQGNSA. The CDR3 nucleotides read TGTGCCAGCAGCTTAGAGTCAGGGGGGAACTATGGCTACACCTTC. Encoded protein: CASSLESGGNYGYTF.